This T cell receptor (beta chain) was captured in a study of CXCR3-negative and CXCR3-positive naive CD8 T cells (dated by TCRdb to the late 2010s). Study-wide context: In total, approximately 130 million TRB reads were obtained, corresponding to roughly 1.5 +/- 0.3 million reads per library. Naive subsets from about five donors and memory cells from 3 donors were included in the TRBV-TRBJ cluster analysis. Data from ten to twelve donors, pooled across two independent experiments, went into the diversity and physicochemical repertoire analyses.

Sequencing was performed on a NextSeq 550. The Human TCR Profiling Kit (MiLaboratory) was used to make UMI-labeled 5' RACE TRB cDNA libraries. The full amount of extracted RNA was used for cDNA synthesis, and the full amount of resulting cDNA was used for PCR amplification. Libraries were prepared in parallel with an identical number of PCR cycles. The source study handled its data this way. With a requirement of at least two reads per UMI, MIGEC and MiXCR extracted about 56,000 +/- 9,600 unique UMI-labeled TRB cDNA molecules per library. On average, each library contained approximately 40,000 +/- 10,000 functional in-frame TRB CDR3 nucleotide clonotypes without stop codons. After downsampling to 5000 UMI-labeled TRB molecules per sample, diversity metrics, including normalized Shannon-Wiener and Chao1, were computed in VDJtools. VDJtools computed clonotype-size-weighted physicochemical properties of the central five CDR3 residues: interaction energy, strength, volume and Kidera factor 4. Following reprocessing of the reads by TCRdb, the data hold one row per CDR3 protein sequence and no DNA is available. What appears here as the V and J calls and clone size reflects TCRdb's work, not the paper's. This sample's table lists around 26,000 distinct CDR3 sequences. Clones ranked in the top ten supply roughly 2.8% of the sample.

Each CD8+ T cell subset was flow-sorted in triplicate, and some 300,000 cells per subset were placed directly into RLT lysis buffer. To exclude memory contaminants, naive CD8+ T cells were stringently defined as CD45RO-CCR7+CD27+CD95-. Using standard density gradient centrifugation, peripheral blood mononuclear cells were isolated from buffy coats. A FACSAria III was used to flow-sort naive CD8+ T cells into CXCR3-negative and CXCR3-positive populations. Total RNA was extracted from sorted cells using an RNeasy Mini Kit. Turning to this clonotype: Its antigen specificity is not known.

Counted from cysteine to phenylalanine, this CDR3 has 14 amino acids. DNA for this receptor is not on file. CDR1 and CDR2 (DFQATT, SNEGSKA) derive from the germline V gene (reference sequence). General conclusions and limits of the study: Freshly isolated PBMCs were used for most assays because CXCR3 expression went down partially after cryopreservation. Repertoire diversity was comparably high in both naive subsets but much lower in memory CD8+ T cells. Because surface CD5, which is linked to self-reactivity in mice, was comparable between the naive subsets, TCR interaction strength was also inferred from the physicochemical properties of TRB CDR3s. Naive CXCR3-negative and CXCR3-positive cells from the same donor showed similar TRBV-TRBJ usage, whereas memory cells showed distinct patterns. Compared with CXCR3-negative naive cells, CXCR3-positive naive cells had TRB CDR3s with higher hydrophobicity (lower Kidera factor 4), lower energy, and higher strength and volume indices.

The chain links TRBV20-1 with TRBJ1-2; TCRdb lists TRBD1, though no DNA is available to test this call. Sequencing was carried out using naive CXCR3- CD8+ T cells from blood. The sample's cell subset or site, from its label and the paper: CD45RO-CCR7+CD27+CD95- naive CD8+ T cells lacking CXCR3 (TNR3-). The origin of this receptor is a human donor in good health. Some clones in this sample may be carry-over from other donors' samples. This receptor has the CDR3 CSARSGGADYGYTF.